This T cell receptor beta chain is drawn from a study of T cells after yellow fever vaccination. TCRdb ran MiXCR on the 5' RACE reads and lists one entry per CDR3 protein. The data hold 300,000 to 400,000 distinct CDR3 sequences, with around 11% observed a single time. This clonotype was seen only a few times. What it recognizes is unknown. The germline V and J ends were trimmed by 5 bases and 0 bases, with 11 bases remaining between them. The CDR3 is 15 amino acids. Germline CDR1 reads SGHTA; CDR2 reads FQGNSA. Points from the study as a whole: Weaker in magnitude, the secondary response showed a faster peak on day 5 versus 15. Few clonotypes appeared in both CD4 and CD8 compartments.

The chain joins TRBV7-2 to TRBJ1-5; D is unclear. Material: CD4+ T cells sorted from PBMCs, obtained 45 days after the yellow fever booster vaccination. The sequence derives from a man aged 18 to 35 who received the YFV17D yellow fever vaccine. CDR3 sequence (DNA): TGTGCCAGCAGCCCGCGTGGTATTAGCAATCAGCCCCAGCATTTT. Protein sequence: CASSPRGISNQPQHF.